A selection of T cell receptor beta chains follows, all from one sample in a study of spatial heterogeneity in lung cancer. TCRdb called the 5' RACE reads again in MiXCR, with one record for every CDR3 protein. Among under 10,000 distinct CDR3 sequences listed, 4.5% were seen once. Sequenced here: PBMCs, sampled at surgery. The receptor set was obtained from a male donor with early-stage non-small cell lung cancer. Each CDR3 is given with its conserved first and last residue.

j_gene	v_gene	CDR3aa
TRBJ1-2	TRBV18	CASSPEGPNYGYTF
TRBJ1-1	TRBV20-1	CSAIPLVNTEAFF
TRBJ2-1	TRBV20-1	CSARLRDSSYNEQFF
TRBJ2-3	TRBV11-2	CASSFAYSTDTQYF
TRBJ2-1	TRBV5-4	CASSLARRDTHNEQFF
TRBJ1-3	TRBV9	CASSSFSRGNSGNTIYF
TRBJ1-3	TRBV9	CASSVGVDSLSGNTIYF
TRBJ1-1	TRBV4-2	CASSHGTGVPNTEAFF
TRBJ2-5	TRBV18	CASSPRQKETQYF
TRBJ1-1	TRBV7-9	CASSSNVVHTEAFF
TRBJ2-4	TRBV20-1	CSADPEGKYF
TRBJ1-1	TRBV5-1	CASSLAVGNTEAFF
TRBJ1-4	TRBV9	CASSGGQGGGEKLFF
TRBJ1-1	TRBV4-1	CASSRSVVTDPTLNTEAFF
TRBJ2-4	TRBV11-2	CASRPSGNKNIQYF
TRBJ2-2	TRBV9	CASSVDAKSTGSNTGELFF
TRBJ2-4	TRBV29-1	CSVVGDVNIQYF
TRBJ1-2	TRBV7-2	CASSLTPLHYGYTF
TRBJ1-5	TRBV6-5	CASSLDRDQPQHF
TRBJ1-1	TRBV7-9	CASSPQASLNTEAFF
TRBJ2-3	TRBV6-2/TRBV6-3	CASSLARHDTQYF
TRBJ1-2	TRBV2	CASRGDITGYGYTF
TRBJ1-5	TRBV27	CASSRNGVGGNQPQHF
TRBJ1-1	TRBV5-1	CASSLQGRGTEAFF
TRBJ2-2	TRBV7-2	CASSPSRTGGAGGELFF
TRBJ2-7	TRBV5-5	CASSLQQGIYEQYF
TRBJ2-2	TRBV6-5	CASEGAVAGELFF
TRBJ2-7	TRBV27	CASSSTRDGLEYF
TRBJ2-2	TRBV5-4	CASSLRLAWNTGELFF